This TCR beta chain comes out of a study of response to subunit inactivated influenza vaccine. The study's findings and limits: Researchers suggested that each seasonal influenza vaccination recruits few new T cells.

Regarding this clonotype: Its cognate antigen is unknown.

Using its own MiXCR run on the RT-PCR reads, TCRdb lists one record per CDR3 protein. The sample yields around 850,000 distinct CDR3 sequences, around 18% seen once. Germline V gives CDR1 DFQATT, CDR2 SNEGSKA (reference sequence). The V segment lost 4 bases and the J segment 5 bases; nucleotides outside the gene matches: 19. The CDR3 consists of 17 residues. The receptor's source is a middle-aged man who received an inactivated influenza vaccine. Sample: PBMCs from blood, taken roughly 5 days after vaccination. This rearrangement joins TRBV20-1 to TRBJ2-7; 8 nucleotides line up with TRBD1. The CDR3 DNA reads as TGCAGTGCTATAATCCACGAGAATAGGACAGGGCTCAACGAGCAGTACTTC. Translating it yields CSAIIHENRTGLNEQYF.